These 15 T cell receptor beta chains were sequenced from one sample in a study of blood T cell repertoires in COVID-19. Sequenced by immunoSEQ multiplex PCR; TCRdb stores in-frame clones only, minus some. In the table there are around 400,000 clones, roughly 90% of which are singletons. Sequencing was done on a sample of PBMCs or T cells enriched from blood (not recorded which). The receptors stem from a woman aged 18-29 years who had been exposed to COVID-19.

The J gene is TRBJ2-2, the V gene TRBV19; TRBD1 matches at 7 bases. J lost 3 bases, V lost 8 bases, and 6 bases had no gene match. The germline CDR1 and CDR2 sequences are LNHDA and SQIVND (reference sequence). The CDR3 has 14 residues. The CDR3 loop reads CASGLTGYTGELFF. CDR3 sequence (DNA): TGTGCCAGTGGCCTGACAGGGTACACCGGGGAGCTGTTTTTT.

J is TRBJ2-3 and V is TRBV9; 8 bases map to TRBD1. From germline, CDR1 is SGDLS and CDR2 YYNGEE. There are 18 residues in the CDR3. V was clipped by 3 bases and J by 3 bases; unmatched bases: 15. CDR3 in amino acids: CASSEQSGGASLTDTQYF. The CDR3 DNA is TGTGCCAGCAGCGAACAATCAGGGGGCGCTTCGTTAACAGATACGCAGTATTTT.

The rearrangement uses TRBV5-1 and TRBJ1-1; tentatively, D is TRBD1 (5 bases). This CDR3 comprises 14 residues. The V gene lost 1 base and the J gene lost 1 base, with 8 bases spanning the gap. The germline V gene has CDR1 SGHRS and CDR2 YFSETQ. The CDR3 loop reads CASSLFGGNTEAFF. CDR3 sequence (DNA): TGCGCCAGCAGCTTGTTCGGGGGGAACACTGAAGCTTTCTTT.

This clone was counted a few times. Here the CDR3 DNA reads TGTGCCAGCAGCCTGGGACTGCCATCCCTCTCACCCCTCCACTTT. The encoded protein is CASSLGLPSLSPLHF. V and J are TRBV7-8 and TRBJ1-6, with D possibly being TRBD1 (5 bases). Per germline, CDR1 SGHVS and CDR2 FQNEAQ. V was shortened by 5 bases and J by 10 bases, with 18 bases between the two germline ends. The CDR3 sequence is 15 residues long.

The chain carries TRBV7-8 and TRBJ1-2; TRBD1 is a possible D gene (5 bases). CDR1 and CDR2 from the germline V gene are SGHVS and FQNEAQ. V was trimmed by 1 base and J by 5 bases, leaving 17 bases between them. The CDR3 is 16 residues long. Written as DNA, the CDR3 is TGTGCCAGCAGCTTAGGGGCAGGGATCGTACTTTATGGCTACACCTTC. The encoded protein is CASSLGAGIVLYGYTF. Full variable domain (remainder filled in from reference TRBV7-8 and TRBJ1-2): GAGVSQSPRYKVAKRGQDVALRCDPISGHVSLFWYQQALGQGPEFLTYFQNEAQLDKSGLPSDRFFAERPEGSVSTLKIQRTQQEDSAVYLCASSLGAGIVLYGYTFGSGTRLTVV.

The chain joins TRBV2 to TRBJ2-7, with D possibly being TRBD2 (6 bases). Germline loops: CDR1 SNHLY, CDR2 FYNNEI. V lost 7 bases and J 0 bases, leaving 16 bases between the germline ends. CDR3 length: 15 amino acids. DNA of the CDR3: TGTGCCAGCACCAGAGGGTTAGCGGACTCCTACGAGCAGTACTTC. This codes for CASTRGLADSYEQYF.

J is TRBJ1-4 and V is TRBV12-3 or TRBV12-4; D uncertain. Trimming cost V 3 bases and J 7 bases, with 6 bases left between them. This CDR3 region has 12 residues. This chain's CDR3 is CASSFDTEKLFF. In DNA, the CDR3 is TGTGCCAGCAGTTTCGACACTGAAAAACTGTTTTTT.

The chain links TRBV27 to TRBJ1-6; the D is unclear. CDR1 and CDR2 from the germline V gene are MNHEY and SMNVEV (reference sequence). V was pared by 3 bases and J by 0 bases, with 6 bases between. The CDR3 is 15 residues long. CDR3 loop: CASSLWSSYNSPLHF. CDR3 nucleotides: TGTGCCAGCAGTTTGTGGAGCTCCTATAATTCACCCCTCCACTTT.

The chain has TRBV18 and TRBJ2-7; 10 nucleotides align to TRBD2. The trim removed 8 bases at V and 4 bases at J, leaving 11 bases unmatched. The CDR3 is 15 amino acids. Germline V gene sequence: CDR1 KGHSH, CDR2 LQKENI. The CDR3 is CASAPLGAGGYEQYF. Here the CDR3 DNA reads TGTGCCAGCGCCCCTTTAGGAGCGGGAGGGTACGAGCAGTACTTC.

V usage is TRBV11-1 and J usage is TRBJ1-1; weak D call: TRBD1 (6 bases). This CDR3 has 14 residues. Deletions cut 5 bases from V and 2 bases from J, with 12 bases between. The germline CDR1 and CDR2 sequences are SGHAT and FQDESV (reference sequence). The CDR3 reads CASSGTGYNTEAFF. For the CDR3, the DNA is TGTGCCAGCAGCGGCACAGGGTATAACACTGAAGCTTTCTTT.

V gene TRBV2 combines with J gene TRBJ2-1, with D perhaps matching TRBD2 (6 bases). This CDR3 spans 15 amino acids. Germline V CDR1 and CDR2: SNHLY, FYNNEI. Between the trimmed V and J ends, which lost 0 bases and 3 bases, there was a span of 9 bases. CDR3 region: CASSEARLVYNEQFF. Here the CDR3 DNA reads TGTGCCAGCAGTGAAGCGCGACTAGTCTACAATGAGCAGTTCTTC.

The chain combines TRBV7-2 with TRBJ1-4; 10 bases line up with TRBD1. From germline, CDR1 is SGHTA and CDR2 FQGNSA. V lost 5 bases to trimming and J lost 6 bases; unmatched junction nucleotides: 6. The CDR3 length is 15 residues. The CDR3 coding sequence is TGTGCCAGCAGCCAATCCGGGACAGGGGATGAAAAACTGTTTTTT. The encoded protein is CASSQSGTGDEKLFF.

The V and J genes are TRBV19 and TRBJ2-1, with D tentatively TRBD2 (5 bases). There are 15 residues in the CDR3. The germline V and J ends were trimmed by 3 bases and 0 bases, with 9 bases remaining between them. CDR1 LNHDA and CDR2 SQIVND come from the germline V gene (reference sequence). The CDR3 protein is CASSIDGSSYNEQFF. The DNA for the CDR3 is TGTGCCAGTAGTATCGATGGGAGCTCCTACAATGAGCAGTTCTTC.

This chain connects TRBV15 to TRBJ1-5; TRBD1 matches at 11 bases. This CDR3 is 15 amino acids long. With 9 bases clipped from V and 7 bases from J, the junction kept 11 bases outside the gene matches. Germline V lookup: CDR1 LNHNV, CDR2 YYDKDF (reference sequence). The CDR3 DNA is TGTGCCACGTCATCGGACAGGGGGCAAGGGCAGCCCCAGCATTTT. Amino acids: CATSSDRGQGQPQHF.

CDR3 nucleotides: TGCGCCAGCAGCCAAGCCGACAGCGGCAGGGGCACCGGGGAGCTGTTTTTT. Translated, it gives CASSQADSGRGTGELFF. The chain couples TRBV4-3 to TRBJ2-2; TRBD1 might be the D (6 bases). Trimming shortened V by 1 base and J by 4 bases, and 16 bases separated the two germline ends. Germline V lookup: CDR1 LGHNA, CDR2 YSLEER. This CDR3 comprises 17 residues.